What follows describes a single TCR beta chain. What it recognizes is unknown. The sample is drawn from a study of cytomegalovirus exposure and HLA in healthy donors. About the study: An early release of data contained about 85 million unique TCRs, which came from HLA-typed donors. Study results and caveats: Cytomegalovirus association was assigned to about 150 TCR beta chains. Reported findings show TCR beta sequences accurately forecast HLA-A and HLA-B alleles in most subjects.

Losses at the gene ends were 3 bases for V and 9 bases for J; bases not matched to a gene: 11. CDR3 size: 16 residues. Looked up from germline, CDR1 is SGHVS and CDR2 is FQNEAQ. Use of 60 Vbeta and 13 Jbeta primers characterized the PCR. In the source study's methods: In a later analysis, around 12 million of 75 million to 90 million unique beta chains occurred in at least two donors. Repertoires were generated with immunoSEQ multiplex PCR, while TCRdb's copy carries only in-frame clones and drops some. V and J calls and clone size are those listed in that table; D and trimming were worked out from the DNA. The sample shows roughly 61,000 clones, approximately 88% of them seen only once.

The TCR was taken from a man younger than 40 in good health and CMV-seropositive. This chain joins TRBV7-8 and TRBJ2-1; 10 positions agree with TRBD2. Input material: PBMCs. The CDR3 nucleotides read TGTGCCAGCAGCTTTAGGACAGCGGGAGGGCTTGGTGAGCAGTTCTTC. It is translated as CASSFRTAGGLGEQFF. Variable domain in full (rest from reference TRBV7-8 and TRBJ2-1): GAGVSQSPRYKVAKRGQDVALRCDPISGHVSLFWYQQALGQGPEFLTYFQNEAQLDKSGLPSDRFFAERPEGSVSTLKIQRTQQEDSAVYLCASSFRTAGGLGEQFFGPGTRLTVL.